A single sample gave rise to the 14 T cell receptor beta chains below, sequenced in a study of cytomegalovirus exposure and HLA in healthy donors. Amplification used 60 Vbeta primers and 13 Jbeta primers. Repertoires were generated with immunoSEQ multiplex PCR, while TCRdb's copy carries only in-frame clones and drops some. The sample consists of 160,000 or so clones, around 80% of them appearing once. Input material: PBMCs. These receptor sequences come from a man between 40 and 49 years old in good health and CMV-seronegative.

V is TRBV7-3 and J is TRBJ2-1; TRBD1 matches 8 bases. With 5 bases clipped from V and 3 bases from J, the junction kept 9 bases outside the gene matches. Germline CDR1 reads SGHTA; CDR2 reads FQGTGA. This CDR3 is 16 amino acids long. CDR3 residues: CASSQTGATIYNEQFF. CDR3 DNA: TGTGCCAGCAGCCAGACAGGGGCGACCATCTACAATGAGCAGTTCTTC.

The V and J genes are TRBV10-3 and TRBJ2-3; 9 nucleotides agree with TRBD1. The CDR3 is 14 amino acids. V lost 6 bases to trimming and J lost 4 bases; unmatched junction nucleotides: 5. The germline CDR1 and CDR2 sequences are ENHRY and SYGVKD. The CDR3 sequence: CAIRMDRGSDTQYF. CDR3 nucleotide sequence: TGTGCCATCAGGATGGACAGGGGATCAGATACGCAGTATTTT.

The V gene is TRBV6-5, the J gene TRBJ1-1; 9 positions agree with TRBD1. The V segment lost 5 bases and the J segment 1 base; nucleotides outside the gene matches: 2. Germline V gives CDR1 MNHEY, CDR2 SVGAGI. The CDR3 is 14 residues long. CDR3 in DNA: TGTGCCAGCAGTCTGGACAGGGGGAACACTGAAGCTTTCTTT. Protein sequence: CASSLDRGNTEAFF.

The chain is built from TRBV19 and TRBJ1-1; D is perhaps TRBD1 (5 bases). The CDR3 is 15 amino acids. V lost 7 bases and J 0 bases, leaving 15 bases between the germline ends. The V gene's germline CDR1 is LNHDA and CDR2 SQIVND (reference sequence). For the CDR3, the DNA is TGTGCCAGTAATCTGGGGGGGGTGATGAACACTGAAGCTTTCTTT. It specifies CASNLGGVMNTEAFF.

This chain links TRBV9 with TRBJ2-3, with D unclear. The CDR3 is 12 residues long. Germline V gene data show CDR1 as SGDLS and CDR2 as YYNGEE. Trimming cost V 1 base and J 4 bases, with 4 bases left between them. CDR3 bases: TGTGCCAGCAGCGTAAGCGCAGATACGCAGTATTTT. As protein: CASSVSADTQYF.

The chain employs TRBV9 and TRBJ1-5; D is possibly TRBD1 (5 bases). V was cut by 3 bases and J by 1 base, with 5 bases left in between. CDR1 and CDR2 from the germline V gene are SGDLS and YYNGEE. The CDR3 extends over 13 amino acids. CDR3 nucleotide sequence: TGTGCCAGCAGCGCAGGGAGCAATCAGCCCCAGCATTTT. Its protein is CASSAGSNQPQHF.

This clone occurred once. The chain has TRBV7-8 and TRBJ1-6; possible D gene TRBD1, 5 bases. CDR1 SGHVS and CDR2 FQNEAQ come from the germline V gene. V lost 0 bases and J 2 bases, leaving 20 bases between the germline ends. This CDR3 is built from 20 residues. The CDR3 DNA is TGTGCCAGCAGCTTAGCGCCTGGACAAGGATTAAACCCCTATAATTCACCCCTCCACTTT. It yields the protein CASSLAPGQGLNPYNSPLHF. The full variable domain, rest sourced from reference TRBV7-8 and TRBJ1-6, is GAGVSQSPRYKVAKRGQDVALRCDPISGHVSLFWYQQALGQGPEFLTYFQNEAQLDKSGLPSDRFFAERPEGSVSTLKIQRTQQEDSAVYLCASSLAPGQGLNPYNSPLHFGNGTRLTVT.

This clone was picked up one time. The chain's CDR3 is CASTPLTADRGEGYTF. In DNA, the CDR3 is TGTGCCAGCACCCCCTTAACCGCGGACAGGGGGGAAGGCTACACCTTC. The gene calls are TRBV5-6 and TRBJ1-2; TRBD1 aligns across 10 bases. The V and J ends lost 6 bases and 8 bases, in that order; junction bases with no gene match: 16. Germline CDR1 SGHDT, CDR2 YYEEEE. The CDR3 consists of 16 residues.

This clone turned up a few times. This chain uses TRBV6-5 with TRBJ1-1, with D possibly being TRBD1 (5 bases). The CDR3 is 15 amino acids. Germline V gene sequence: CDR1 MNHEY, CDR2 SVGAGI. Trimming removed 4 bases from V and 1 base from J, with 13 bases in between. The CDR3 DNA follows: TGTGCCAGCAGTTTTTCAGGGAATCAGAACACTGAAGCTTTCTTT. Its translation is CASSFSGNQNTEAFF.

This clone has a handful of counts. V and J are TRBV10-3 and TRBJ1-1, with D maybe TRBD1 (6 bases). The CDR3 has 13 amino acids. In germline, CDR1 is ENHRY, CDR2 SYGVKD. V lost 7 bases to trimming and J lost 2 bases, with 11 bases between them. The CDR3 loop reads CAITWDINTEAFF. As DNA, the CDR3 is TGTGCCATCACCTGGGACATTAACACTGAAGCTTTCTTT.

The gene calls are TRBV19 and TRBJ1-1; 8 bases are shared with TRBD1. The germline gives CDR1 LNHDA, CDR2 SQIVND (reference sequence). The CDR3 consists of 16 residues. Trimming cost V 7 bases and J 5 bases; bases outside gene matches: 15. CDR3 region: CASTEDREVGRTEAFF. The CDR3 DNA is TGTGCCAGTACAGAGGACAGGGAGGTTGGGAGAACTGAAGCTTTCTTT.

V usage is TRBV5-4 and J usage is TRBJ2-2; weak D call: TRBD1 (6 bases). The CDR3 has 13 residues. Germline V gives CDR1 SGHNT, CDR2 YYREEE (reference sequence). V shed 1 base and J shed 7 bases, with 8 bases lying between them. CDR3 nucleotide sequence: TGTGCCAGCAGCTTGACAGGGATCGGGGAGCTGTTTTTT. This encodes CASSLTGIGELFF. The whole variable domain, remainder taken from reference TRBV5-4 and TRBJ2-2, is ETGVTQSPTHLIKTRGQQVTLRCSSQSGHNTVSWYQQALGQGPQFIFQYYREEENGRGNFPPRFSGLQFPNYSSELNVNALELDDSALYLCASSLTGIGELFFGEGSRLTVL.

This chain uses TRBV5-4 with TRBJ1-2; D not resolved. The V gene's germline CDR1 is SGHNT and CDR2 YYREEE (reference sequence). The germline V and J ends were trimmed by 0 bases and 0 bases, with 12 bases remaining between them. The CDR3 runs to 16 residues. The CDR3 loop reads CASSLARQATNYGYTF. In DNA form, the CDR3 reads TGTGCCAGCAGCTTGGCCAGGCAGGCGACTAACTATGGCTACACCTTC.

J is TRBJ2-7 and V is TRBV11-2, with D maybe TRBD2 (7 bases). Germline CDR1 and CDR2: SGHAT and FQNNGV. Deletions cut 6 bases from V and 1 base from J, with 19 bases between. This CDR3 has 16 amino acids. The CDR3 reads CASSPLGAGASYEQYF. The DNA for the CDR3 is TGTGCCAGCAGTCCCCTCGGCGCGGGGGCTTCCTACGAGCAGTACTTC.